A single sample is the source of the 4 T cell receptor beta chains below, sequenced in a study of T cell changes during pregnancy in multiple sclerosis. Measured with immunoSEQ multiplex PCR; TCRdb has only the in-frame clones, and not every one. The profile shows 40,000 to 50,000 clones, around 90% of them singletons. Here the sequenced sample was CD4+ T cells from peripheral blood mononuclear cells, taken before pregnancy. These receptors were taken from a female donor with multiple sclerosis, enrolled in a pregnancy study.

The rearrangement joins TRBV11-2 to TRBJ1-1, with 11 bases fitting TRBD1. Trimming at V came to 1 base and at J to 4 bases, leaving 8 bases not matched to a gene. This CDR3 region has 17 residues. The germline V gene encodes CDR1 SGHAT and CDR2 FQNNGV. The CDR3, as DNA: TGTGCCAGCAGCTTAGCTGGACAGGGGGCGATGGGCACTGAAGCTTTCTTT. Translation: CASSLAGQGAMGTEAFF.

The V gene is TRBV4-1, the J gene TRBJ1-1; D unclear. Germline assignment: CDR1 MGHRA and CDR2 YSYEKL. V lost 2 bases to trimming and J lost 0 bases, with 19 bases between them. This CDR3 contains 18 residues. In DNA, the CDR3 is TGCGCCAGCAGCCAAAGGGAGGGTGTCGGACGCTTGAACACTGAAGCTTTCTTT. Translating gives CASSQREGVGRLNTEAFF.

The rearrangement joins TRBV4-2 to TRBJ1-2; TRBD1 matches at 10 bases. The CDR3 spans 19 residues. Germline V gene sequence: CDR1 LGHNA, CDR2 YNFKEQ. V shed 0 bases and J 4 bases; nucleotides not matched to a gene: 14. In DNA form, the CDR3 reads TGTGCCAGCAGCCAAGAGGTCTCGGACAGGGGGAGTATGGGCTATGGCTACACCTTC. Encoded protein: CASSQEVSDRGSMGYGYTF.

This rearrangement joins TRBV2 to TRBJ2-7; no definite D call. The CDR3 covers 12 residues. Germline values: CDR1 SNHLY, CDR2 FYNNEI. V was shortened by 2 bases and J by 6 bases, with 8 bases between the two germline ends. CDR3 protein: CASSESDFEQYF. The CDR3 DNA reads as TGTGCCAGCAGTGAAAGCGACTTCGAGCAGTACTTC.